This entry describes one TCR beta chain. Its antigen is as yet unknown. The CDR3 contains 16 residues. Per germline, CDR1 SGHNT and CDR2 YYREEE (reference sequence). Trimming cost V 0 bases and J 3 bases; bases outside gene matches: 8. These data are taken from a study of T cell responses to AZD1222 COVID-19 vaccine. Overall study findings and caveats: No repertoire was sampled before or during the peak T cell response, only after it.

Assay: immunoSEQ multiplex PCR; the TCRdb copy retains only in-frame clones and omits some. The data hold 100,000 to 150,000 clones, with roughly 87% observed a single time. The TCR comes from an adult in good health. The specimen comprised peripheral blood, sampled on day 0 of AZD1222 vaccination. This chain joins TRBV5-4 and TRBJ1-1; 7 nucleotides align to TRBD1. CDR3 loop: CASSLGSRGWDTEAFF. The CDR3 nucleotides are TGTGCCAGCAGCTTGGGTTCCAGGGGGTGGGACACTGAAGCTTTCTTT.